What follows are 24 T cell receptor beta chains derived from one specimen sequenced in a study of T cell repertoires in ileal Crohn's disease. Using immunoSEQ multiplex PCR, the repertoire was profiled, and TCRdb retains in-frame clones only, with some absent. The sample shows about 8,400 clones, 70% to 80% of them seen only once. Sequencing used ileal tissue. These receptors came from an adult with Crohn's disease.

The CDR3 here is CASREDRSSYNSPLHF. The CDR3 DNA sequence: TGCGCCAGCCGTGAGGACAGGAGCTCCTATAATTCACCCCTCCACTTT. The gene calls are TRBV5-1 and TRBJ1-6; 7 bases line up with TRBD1. Looked up from germline, CDR1 is SGHRS and CDR2 is YFSETQ. The CDR3 length is 16 residues. Trimming cost V 7 bases and J 0 bases; bases outside gene matches: 7.

As for this clone: This specimen includes other DNA sequences encoding the same CDR3. V and J are TRBV14 and TRBJ2-3; D perhaps matches TRBD2 (5 bases). Trimming pared 0 bases from V and 5 bases from J, leaving 9 bases between. The CDR3 has 14 residues. Germline assignment: CDR1 SGHDN and CDR2 FVKESK. The CDR3: CASSQDRGGDTQYF. The CDR3 DNA reads TGTGCCAGCAGCCAAGATCGGGGTGGAGATACGCAGTATTTT.

The chain recombines TRBV14 with TRBJ1-2; D may be TRBD1 (5 bases). The CDR3 covers 15 residues. V shed 1 base and J shed 13 bases, with 22 bases lying between them. Germline V gives CDR1 SGHDN, CDR2 FVKESK. The CDR3 here is CASSQGALTVEISTF. Written as DNA, the CDR3 is TGTGCCAGCAGCCAAGGGGCTTTGACAGTAGAAATCTCCACCTTC. The complete variable domain, with remaining parts taken from reference TRBV14 and TRBJ1-2, reads EAGVTQFPSHSVIEKGQTVTLRCDPISGHDNLYWYRRVMGKEIKFLLHFVKESKQDESGMPNNRFLAERTGGTYSTLKVQPAELEDSGVYFCASSQGALTVEISTFGSGTRLTVV.

The table lists this clone with a few counts. The chain carries TRBV5-8 and TRBJ2-4, with D possibly TRBD2 on 5 matching bases. V gave up 2 bases and J gave up 6 bases, with 6 bases separating them. Germline V gene data show CDR1 as SGHTS and CDR2 as YDEGEE. CDR3 size: 12 residues. The CDR3 is CASSLRGNIQYF. DNA of the CDR3: TGTGCCAGCAGCTTACGGGGAAACATTCAGTACTTC.

V is TRBV25-1 and J is TRBJ1-2, with D possibly being TRBD1 (6 bases). The V and J ends lost 7 bases and 3 bases respectively, with 12 bases between them. The CDR3 contains 13 residues. Germline CDR1 and CDR2: MGHDK and SYGVNS. CDR3 residues: CASTDGQYYGYTF. The CDR3 nucleotides read TGTGCCAGCACCGACGGACAGTACTATGGCTACACCTTC.

The chain couples TRBV6-6 to TRBJ1-1; D may be TRBD1 (5 bases). The CDR3 covers 15 residues. With 4 bases removed from V and 7 bases from J, the gap between germline ends came to 19 bases. Germline lookup yields CDR1 MNHNY and CDR2 SVGAGI (reference sequence). CDR3 loop: CASSSRRRGRVEAFF. The CDR3 region has the DNA TGTGCCAGCAGTTCCCGGAGGAGGGGAAGAGTTGAAGCTTTCTTT.

The chain has TRBV19 and TRBJ2-3; TRBD2 agrees at 8 bases. Germline loops: CDR1 LNHDA, CDR2 SQIVND (reference sequence). V lost 6 bases and J lost 0; bases outside the gene matches: 5. This CDR3 region has 15 residues. The CDR3 region has the DNA TGTGCCAGTAGCCCTAGCGGGTCTAGCACAGATACGCAGTATTTT. The encoded protein is CASSPSGSSTDTQYF. The complete variable domain, with remaining parts taken from reference TRBV19 and TRBJ2-3, reads DGGITQSPKYLFRKEGQNVTLSCEQNLNHDAMYWYRQDPGQGLRLIYYSQIVNDFQKGDIAEGYSVSREKKESFPLTVTSAQKNPTAFYLCASSPSGSSTDTQYFGPGTRLTVL.

The chain is built from TRBV9 and TRBJ2-1; no definite D call. This CDR3 contains 15 residues. CDR1 is SGDLS, CDR2 YYNGEE, per germline. The V and J ends lost 0 bases and 3 bases respectively, with 10 bases between them. CDR3 sequence (DNA): TGTGCCAGCAGCGTAGAACTTGAGTACTACAATGAGCAGTTCTTC. Its translation: CASSVELEYYNEQFF. Looking up the rest from reference TRBV9 and TRBJ2-1 gives the full variable domain: DSGVTQTPKHLITATGQRVTLRCSPRSGDLSVYWYQQSLDQGLQFLIQYYNGEERAKGNILERFSAQQFPDLHSELNLSSLELGDSALYFCASSVELEYYNEQFFGPGTRLTVL.

This rearrangement joins TRBV19 to TRBJ1-5, with a tentative D call TRBD1 (6 bases). Trimming removed 9 bases at V and 2 bases at J, with 14 bases between. Germline loops: CDR1 LNHDA, CDR2 SQIVND (reference sequence). The CDR3 is 14 amino acids. The CDR3 reads CASERTDRNQPQHF. The CDR3 nucleotides are TGTGCCAGCGAAAGGACAGACCGCAATCAGCCCCAGCATTTT.

The chain employs TRBV5-1 and TRBJ1-1; possible D gene TRBD1, 6 bases. The V end lost 4 bases, the J end lost 8 bases, and 18 bases lay between the germline ends. Per germline, CDR1 SGHRS and CDR2 YFSETQ. This CDR3 is 14 amino acids long. Here the CDR3 DNA reads TGCGCCAGCAGCCCCAGTTCGACAGGAGAAGAAGCTTTCTTT. Translation: CASSPSSTGEEAFF. The complete variable domain, with remaining parts taken from reference TRBV5-1 and TRBJ1-1, reads KAGVTQTPRYLIKTRGQQVTLSCSPISGHRSVSWYQQTPGQGLQFLFEYFSETQRNKGNFPGRFSGRQFSNSRSEMNVSTLELGDSALYLCASSPSSTGEEAFFGQGTRLTVV.

This sequence joins TRBV27 and TRBJ2-1, with 10 bases fitting TRBD2. CDR3 length equals 15 residues. V gave up 4 bases and J gave up 2 bases; unmatched junction bases: 2. Germline V gene data show CDR1 as MNHEY and CDR2 as SMNVEV (reference sequence). The CDR3: CASSSGLAAYNEQFF. CDR3 in DNA: TGTGCCAGCAGTTCAGGACTAGCGGCCTACAATGAGCAGTTCTTC.

The V and J genes are TRBV19 and TRBJ1-5, with TRBD1 matching over 7 bases. With V trimmed by 0 bases and J by 7 bases, 6 bases remained unmatched. This CDR3 spans 15 amino acids. Germline CDR1 is LNHDA and CDR2 is SQIVND (reference sequence). Written as DNA, the CDR3 is TGTGCCAGTAGTATAGATAACAGGGGAGAACAGCCCCAGCATTTT. Translation gives CASSIDNRGEQPQHF.

This chain joins TRBV2 and TRBJ1-5; the D gene is possibly TRBD1 (5 bases). This CDR3 contains 13 residues. V lost 4 bases, J lost 6 bases, and 10 bases lay in between. Germline V gives CDR1 SNHLY, CDR2 FYNNEI. CDR3 region: CASSVGGGQPQHF. The CDR3 DNA reads TGTGCCAGCAGTGTTGGGGGGGGTCAGCCCCAGCATTTT.

The chain links TRBV18 to TRBJ1-1, with unresolved D. Germline values: CDR1 KGHSH, CDR2 LQKENI. The germline V and J ends were trimmed by 3 bases and 4 bases, with 15 bases remaining between them. The CDR3 extends over 15 amino acids. The CDR3, as DNA: TGTGCCAGCTCACCTCAGGAGGGTTATCGCACTGAAGCTTTCTTT. It translates to CASSPQEGYRTEAFF.

On this clone itself: At the DNA level, this CDR3 is encoded by other sequences in the same sample as well. The chain recombines TRBV9 with TRBJ2-1, with 13 bases fitting TRBD2. V gave up 0 bases and J gave up 5 bases; unmatched junction bases: 2. The CDR3 totals 16 residues. Germline V gene data show CDR1 as SGDLS and CDR2 as YYNGEE. CDR3 DNA: TGTGCCAGCAGCGTAGGAGGACTAGCGGGGGACAATGAGCAGTTCTTC. As protein: CASSVGGLAGDNEQFF.

This clone was seen only once. The chain recombines TRBV27 with TRBJ2-1; 7 nucleotides align to TRBD2. CDR1 is MNHEY and CDR2 is SMNVEV in the germline V gene (reference sequence). The CDR3 has 14 residues. V lost 6 bases, J lost 7 bases, and 9 bases stayed unmatched. The CDR3 sequence is CASSSGLVRNEQFF. CDR3 nucleotides: TGTGCCAGCAGCTCCGGACTAGTACGGAATGAGCAGTTCTTC.

The gene calls are TRBV5-8 and TRBJ2-5; a weak D match, TRBD1 (6 bases). Per germline, CDR1 SGHTS and CDR2 YDEGEE. The V and J ends lost 0 bases and 2 bases respectively, with 11 bases between them. The CDR3 totals 15 residues. CDR3 region: CASSLARQGQETQYF. CDR3 nucleotide sequence: TGTGCCAGCAGCTTGGCGCGGCAGGGGCAAGAGACCCAGTACTTC.

The chain couples TRBV29-1 to TRBJ2-3, with TRBD2 identical over 7 bases. The CDR3 spans 17 residues. With V trimmed by 6 bases and J by 2 bases, 17 bases remained unmatched. Germline V gene lookup returns CDR1 SQVTM and CDR2 ANQGSEA. The CDR3 sequence: CSVDDEASGIYTDTQYF. The CDR3 DNA is TGCAGCGTGGATGATGAGGCTAGCGGTATTTACACAGATACGCAGTATTTT.

This chain uses TRBV27 with TRBJ2-7; 11 bases fit TRBD2. In germline, CDR1 is MNHEY, CDR2 SMNVEV (reference sequence). The J segment lost 4 bases and the V segment lost 6 bases, leaving 14 bases of the junction unmatched. CDR3 length: 17 amino acids. The CDR3 loop is CASSRGTSGTYIYEQYF. The CDR3 DNA reads as TGTGCCAGCAGCCGCGGGACTAGCGGTACTTACATATACGAGCAGTACTTC.

The chain couples TRBV5-1 to TRBJ2-3, with 11 bases matching TRBD2. This CDR3 region has 17 residues. V shed 2 bases, J shed 3 bases, and the junction held 8 bases outside the gene matches. Germline V gene lookup returns CDR1 SGHRS and CDR2 YFSETQ. CDR3: CASSFTPGTSGTDTQYF. The CDR3, as DNA: TGCGCCAGCAGCTTCACCCCCGGGACTAGCGGTACAGATACGCAGTATTTT. The full variable domain, with the rest looked up from reference TRBV5-1 and TRBJ2-3, is KAGVTQTPRYLIKTRGQQVTLSCSPISGHRSVSWYQQTPGQGLQFLFEYFSETQRNKGNFPGRFSGRQFSNSRSEMNVSTLELGDSALYLCASSFTPGTSGTDTQYFGPGTRLTVL.

This chain links TRBV2 with TRBJ1-5; TRBD1 matches 7 bases. The trim removed 5 bases at V and 3 bases at J, leaving 4 bases unmatched. Germline V lookup: CDR1 SNHLY, CDR2 FYNNEI. The CDR3 runs 14 residues. CDR3 sequence (DNA): TGTGCCAGCAGTCCCACAGGGGTCAATCAGCCCCAGCATTTT. Translation gives CASSPTGVNQPQHF.

This chain connects TRBV14 to TRBJ2-1, with TRBD2 matching 10 bases. Germline V lookup: CDR1 SGHDN, CDR2 FVKESK. CDR3 size: 16 residues. Trimming at V came to 1 base and at J to 4 bases, leaving 4 bases not matched to a gene. CDR3 DNA: TGTGCCAGCAGCCAAGGAGCGGGAGGGCTGTACAATGAGCAGTTCTTC. As protein: CASSQGAGGLYNEQFF.

This clone was counted between two and nine times. This chain connects TRBV9 to TRBJ2-1; perhaps TRBD2 as D (6 bases). Germline V gene lookup returns CDR1 SGDLS and CDR2 YYNGEE. The CDR3 runs to 15 residues. The V and J ends lost 0 bases and 9 bases respectively, with 16 bases between them. In DNA form, the CDR3 reads TGTGCCAGCAGCGTAGCGGTGGTAAGGAGGGCTGAGCAGTTCTTC. Encoded protein: CASSVAVVRRAEQFF.

There are a few counts of this clone. The chain is built from TRBV2 and TRBJ2-7, with D tentatively TRBD2 (5 bases). The germline V gene has CDR1 SNHLY and CDR2 FYNNEI. Trimming removed 1 base at V and 3 bases at J, with 19 bases between. The CDR3 spans 17 residues. The chain's CDR3 is CASSEGWRSRGHYEQYF. The CDR3 nucleotides are TGTGCCAGCAGTGAAGGTTGGCGCTCTCGGGGTCACTACGAGCAGTACTTC.